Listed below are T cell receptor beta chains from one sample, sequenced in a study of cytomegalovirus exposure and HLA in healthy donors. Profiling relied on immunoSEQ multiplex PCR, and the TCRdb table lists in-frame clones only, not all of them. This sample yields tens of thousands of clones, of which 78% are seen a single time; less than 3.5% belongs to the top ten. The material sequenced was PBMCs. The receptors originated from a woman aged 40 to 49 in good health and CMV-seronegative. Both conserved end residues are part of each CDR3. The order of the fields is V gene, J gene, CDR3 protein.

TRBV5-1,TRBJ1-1,CASSLAGGPNTEAFF
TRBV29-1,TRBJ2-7,CSVSGGLAYEQYF
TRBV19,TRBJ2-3,CASRDFTDTQYF
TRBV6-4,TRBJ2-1,CASSDSGGRSGNEQFF
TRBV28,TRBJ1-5,CASSSPPGRVGQPQHF
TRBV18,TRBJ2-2,CASSPQNTGELFF
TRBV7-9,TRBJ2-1,CASSLAEGDIAEQFF
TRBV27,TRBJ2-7,CASSLGARISYEQYF
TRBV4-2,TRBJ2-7,CASRPTGYEQYF
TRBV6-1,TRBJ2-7,CASSGRRQAVSYEQYF
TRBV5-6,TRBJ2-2,CASRRSGRYAGELFF
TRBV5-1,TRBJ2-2,CASSSSGVRSYGELFF
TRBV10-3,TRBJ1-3,CAISEAPPGSSGNTIYF
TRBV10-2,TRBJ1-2,CASSEPRLSNYGYTF
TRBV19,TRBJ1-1,CASSILSSNTEAFF
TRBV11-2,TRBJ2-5,CASSQQWTDAVGKTQYF
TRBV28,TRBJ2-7,CASLVRGHKQYF
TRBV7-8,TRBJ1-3,CASSFGVGASGNTIYF
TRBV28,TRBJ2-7,CASSLGGSSTYEQYF
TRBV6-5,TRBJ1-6,CASSYSTGYNSPLHF
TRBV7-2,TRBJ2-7,CASSPGDRAEQYF
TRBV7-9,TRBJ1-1,CASSLQVQGEAFF
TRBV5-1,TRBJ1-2,CASSLGDSYYGYTF
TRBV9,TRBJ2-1,CASSVRTSGGEQFF
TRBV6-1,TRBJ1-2,CASRPTSGGDYGYTF
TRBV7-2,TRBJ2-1,CASSLGRSPGDEQFF
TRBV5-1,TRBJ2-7,CASSGYVQGSLHEQYF
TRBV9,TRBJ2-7,CASSPRTGSPHEQYF
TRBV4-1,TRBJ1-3,CASSQIQGKDTIYF
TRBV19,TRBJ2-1,CASSMTIQRVAGKVLEQFF
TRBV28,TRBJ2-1,CASKGPGGYNEQFF
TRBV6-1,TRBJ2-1,CASSVTSGTYNEQFF
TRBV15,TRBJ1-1,CATSRGLGLGANTEAFF
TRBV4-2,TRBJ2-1,CASSQERDSYNEQFF
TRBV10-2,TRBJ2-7,CASRDRGSSYEQYF
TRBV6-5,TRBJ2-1,CASSYLSGRAQSEQFF
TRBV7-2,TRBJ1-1,CASSFRQGGRSEAFF
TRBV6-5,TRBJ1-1,CASSYWRNTEAFF
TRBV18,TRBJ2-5,CASSPVGQQYQETQYF
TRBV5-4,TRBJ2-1,CASSSELAGGFNEQFF
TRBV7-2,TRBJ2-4,CASSPSLAGWAKNIQYF
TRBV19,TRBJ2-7,CASSTGLAGGEQYF
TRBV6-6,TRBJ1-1,CASSGTGGTEAFF
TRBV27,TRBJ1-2,CASTLVGGQGDYGYTF
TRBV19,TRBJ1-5,CASQGGGRGSQPQHF
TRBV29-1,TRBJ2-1,CSVAPRLAGDTRYNEQFF
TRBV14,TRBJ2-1,CASSQASGYNEQFF
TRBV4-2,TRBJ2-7,CASSQEAPGGGHGYEQYF
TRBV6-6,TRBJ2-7,CASTPGQGVTSYEQYF
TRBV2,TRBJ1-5,CASNGGFGNQPQHF
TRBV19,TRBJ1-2,CASGMGYGYTF
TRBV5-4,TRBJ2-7,CASSFGRDIMGEQYF
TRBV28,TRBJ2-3,CASSPTSGRLDTQYF
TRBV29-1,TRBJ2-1,CSVEPPSSYNEQFF
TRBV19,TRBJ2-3,CASSNRGTDTQYF
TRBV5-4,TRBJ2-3,CASSRPDSLTDTQYF
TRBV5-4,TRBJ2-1,CASSLEGRGASSYNEQFF
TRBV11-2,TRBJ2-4,CASSLVGELNIQYF
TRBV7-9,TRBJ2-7,CASSATSGRDYEQYF
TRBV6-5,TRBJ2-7,CASSAGLAATYEQYF